Below, 19 T cell receptor beta chains from the same sample are listed, as sequenced in a study of human T cells and chemical hapten exposure. Time point here: pre-sensitization, week 0. Treatment specified: therapeutic diphenylcyclopropenone sensitization with weekly scalp DPC. MiXCR, run by TCRdb on the RACE reads, gives a single entry per CDR3 protein. The table lists tens of thousands of distinct CDR3 sequences, 9.5% to 15% of them singletons. This material consisted of whole blood, taken in connection with sensitization to the hapten diphenylcyclopropenone (DPC). The receptors stem from a woman in her twenties or thirties with alopecia areata. Some clones in this sample may be carry-over from other donors' samples.

V is TRBV5-4 and J is TRBJ2-5, with TRBD1 matching 7 bases. CDR3 length: 15 residues. Losses at the gene ends were 5 bases for V and 4 bases for J; bases not matched to a gene: 11. Germline V CDR1 and CDR2: SGHNT, YYREEE (reference sequence). The CDR3 loop is CASSSTTGDGETQYF. The CDR3 DNA follows: TGTGCCAGCAGTTCGACCACAGGGGACGGAGAGACCCAGTACTTC. Variable domain in full (rest from reference TRBV5-4 and TRBJ2-5): ETGVTQSPTHLIKTRGQQVTLRCSSQSGHNTVSWYQQALGQGPQFIFQYYREEENGRGNFPPRFSGLQFPNYSSELNVNALELDDSALYLCASSSTTGDGETQYFGPGTRLLVL.

This clonotype has ten or more counts. The chain is built from TRBV28 and TRBJ1-1; TRBD1 matches 12 bases. CDR3 length: 15 amino acids. Trimming cost V 3 bases and J 4 bases; bases outside gene matches: 3. The germline CDR1 and CDR2 sequences are MDHEN and SYDVKM. CDR3 protein: CASSLPGQGATEAFF. The CDR3 nucleotides read TGTGCCAGCAGTTTGCCGGGACAGGGGGCCACTGAAGCTTTCTTT.

This clonotype was seen more than once but under ten times. This chain joins TRBV28 and TRBJ1-2; D is unclear. The CDR3 extends over 14 amino acids. Deletions cut 4 bases from V and 0 bases from J, with 9 bases between. CDR1 and CDR2 (germline): MDHEN, SYDVKM. The DNA of the CDR3 is TGTGCCAGCAGTTCCTCAGCGACTAACTATGGCTACACCTTC. This gives the protein CASSSSATNYGYTF.

This clonotype was counted at least ten times. The rearrangement links TRBV27 to TRBJ2-1, with 7 positions matching TRBD2. V lost 6 bases, J lost 10 bases, and 12 bases stayed unmatched. This CDR3 is 14 amino acids long. CDR1 MNHEY and CDR2 SMNVEV come from the germline V gene (reference sequence). The CDR3 DNA reads TGTGCCAGCAGGCCAGGGCGGGAGTTAAGGGAGCAGTTCTTC. It yields the protein CASRPGRELREQFF.

The chain links TRBV12-3 or TRBV12-4 to TRBJ2-1; 10 positions match TRBD1. J was trimmed by 14 bases and V by 6 bases; bases with no gene match: 13. The CDR3 has 14 amino acids. CDR3 DNA: TGTGCCAGCAGGAACGGACAGGGGGGAGTTATGGAGTTCTTC. Translating it yields CASRNGQGGVMEFF.

This clonotype was recorded many times. The chain combines TRBV11-2 with TRBJ2-7; a weak D match, TRBD2 (5 bases). The CDR3 is 17 residues long. Germline V gene sequence: CDR1 SGHAT, CDR2 FQNNGV. Between the trimmed V and J ends, which lost 4 bases and 3 bases, there was a span of 22 bases. The CDR3 DNA is TGTGCCAGCAGCTGGCCGCCCGCCGGAGGAAGCGGCTACGAGCAGTACTTC. The encoded protein is CASSWPPAGGSGYEQYF.

This clonotype was found many times. This sequence joins TRBV28 and TRBJ2-7; D tentatively fits TRBD1 or TRBD2 (5 bases each). V was shortened by 4 bases and J by 1 base, with 14 bases between the two germline ends. In germline, CDR1 is MDHEN, CDR2 SYDVKM. The CDR3 covers 15 residues. This CDR3 is CASSYPPGPSYEQYF. The CDR3 DNA is TGTGCCAGCAGTTACCCCCCGGGACCGTCCTACGAGCAGTACTTC.

This clonotype was picked up many times. The CDR3 DNA sequence: TGTGCCAGCAGGGGCCGGGACACCCATAATTCACCCCTCCACTTT. It is translated as CASRGRDTHNSPLHF. This rearrangement joins TRBV28 to TRBJ1-6; tentatively, D is TRBD1 (6 bases). The CDR3 contains 15 residues. Germline V gene data show CDR1 as MDHEN and CDR2 as SYDVKM. V was shortened by 6 bases and J by 5 bases, with 14 bases between the two germline ends.

This clonotype was detected only a few times. The chain employs TRBV27 and TRBJ2-7, with TRBD2 identical over 7 bases. V lost 10 bases to trimming and J lost 3 bases; unmatched junction nucleotides: 9. CDR3 length: 13 residues. CDR1 is MNHEY and CDR2 is SMNVEV in the germline V gene (reference sequence). CDR3 protein: CATGRTDVYEQYF. CDR3 DNA: TGTGCCACCGGGAGGACTGATGTCTACGAGCAGTACTTC.

This clonotype was seen repeatedly, ten times or more. The CDR3: CASSLAPSNQPQHF. CDR3 sequence (DNA): TGTGCCAGCAGCTTGGCACCTAGCAATCAGCCCCAGCATTTT. The V call is TRBV5-6, the J call TRBJ1-5; D uncertain. The CDR3 spans 14 residues. Germline lookup yields CDR1 SGHDT and CDR2 YYEEEE. V was trimmed by 0 bases and J by 0 bases, leaving 4 bases between them. The full variable domain, with the rest looked up from reference TRBV5-6 and TRBJ1-5, is DAGVTQSPTHLIKTRGQQVTLRCSPKSGHDTVSWYQQALGQGPQFIFQYYEEEERQRGNFPDRFSGHQFPNYSSELNVNALLLGDSALYLCASSLAPSNQPQHFGDGTRLSIL.

The rearrangement links TRBV27 to TRBJ2-7; D is ambiguous. Germline V gene sequence: CDR1 MNHEY, CDR2 SMNVEV (reference sequence). Trimming took 2 bases from V and 6 from J, leaving 8 bases between them. This CDR3 has 12 amino acids. CDR3 in amino acids: CASSLIGGEQYF. The CDR3, as DNA: TGTGCCAGCAGTTTAATTGGCGGCGAGCAGTACTTC.

With regard to this clonotype: At one end the junction does not follow the germline gene, possibly because of a read error. This rearrangement joins TRBV7-9 to TRBJ1-1; D might be TRBD1 (5 bases). The germline V gene encodes CDR1 SEHNR and CDR2 FQNEAQ (reference sequence). CDR3 length: 13 amino acids. CDR3 protein: CASRLDMGPEAFF. The CDR3 DNA is TGTGCCAGCCGCTTAGATATGGGGCCGGAAGCTTTCTTT.

This clonotype came up many times. V usage is TRBV20-1 and J usage is TRBJ2-3; 12 nucleotides align to TRBD2. This CDR3 has 15 residues. Germline-derived CDR1 and CDR2 are DFQATT and SNEGSKA (reference sequence). Losses at the gene ends were 6 bases for V and 4 bases for J; bases not matched to a gene: 8. The CDR3 DNA is TGCAGTGCAACGAAGACTAGCGGGAGCTCAGATACGCAGTATTTT. Its protein is CSATKTSGSSDTQYF.

The chain has TRBV28 and TRBJ2-7; maybe TRBD1 (6 bases). This CDR3 is built from 14 residues. CDR1 MDHEN and CDR2 SYDVKM come from the germline V gene. The V gene lost 3 bases and the J gene lost 5 bases, with 14 bases spanning the gap. CDR3 region: CASSLVAGVHEQYF. The CDR3, as DNA: TGTGCCAGCAGTTTGGTGGCAGGGGTTCACGAGCAGTACTTC.

The table lists this clonotype with a few counts. Written as DNA, the CDR3 is TGTGCCAGCAGTTTCTGGGGGGCGGGCAATCAGCCCCAGCATTTT. Encoded protein: CASSFWGAGNQPQHF. The chain uses TRBV12-3 or TRBV12-4 and TRBJ1-5; TRBD1 is a possible D gene (6 bases). The CDR3 has 15 residues. Trimming shortened V by 3 bases and J by 2 bases, and 11 bases separated the two germline ends.

There are a few counts of this clonotype. This sequence joins TRBV13 and TRBJ1-1; D is uncertain. Trimming cost V 1 base and J 1 base, with 10 bases left between them. Germline V gene lookup returns CDR1 PRHDT and CDR2 FYEKMQ (reference sequence). This CDR3 is 15 amino acids long. CDR3 region: CASSLDPRENTEAFF. The CDR3 DNA reads TGTGCCAGCAGCTTAGATCCGAGGGAGAACACTGAAGCTTTCTTT.

The sample holds many counts of this clonotype. The rearrangement joins TRBV4-2 to TRBJ1-4, with a tentative D call TRBD1 (5 bases). Germline CDR1 is LGHNA and CDR2 is YNFKEQ. The CDR3 loop spans 15 amino acids. Between the trimmed V and J ends, which lost 1 base and 1 base, there was a span of 7 bases. The CDR3, as DNA: TGTGCCAGCAGCCAAGCAACAGGAACTAATGAAAAACTGTTTTTT. Translated: CASSQATGTNEKLFF.

The V call is TRBV7-6, the J call TRBJ2-1; TRBD1 might be the D (6 bases). Germline V gene lookup returns CDR1 SGHVS and CDR2 FNYEAQ. V was shortened by 4 bases and J by 4 bases, with 14 bases between the two germline ends. The CDR3 sequence is 15 residues long. The CDR3 spells CASSSTGTIYNEQFF. DNA of the CDR3: TGTGCCAGCAGCTCAACCGGGACAATTTACAATGAGCAGTTCTTC.

This clonotype was seen a few times. This chain links TRBV7-3 with TRBJ2-5; the match to TRBD2 covers 7 bases. Germline loops: CDR1 SGHTA, CDR2 FQGTGA. With V trimmed by 2 bases and J by 0 bases, 6 bases remained unmatched. The CDR3 totals 16 residues. CDR3 protein: CASSLGSGAYQETQYF. The CDR3 nucleotides read TGTGCCAGCAGCTTAGGCAGCGGGGCGTACCAAGAGACCCAGTACTTC.